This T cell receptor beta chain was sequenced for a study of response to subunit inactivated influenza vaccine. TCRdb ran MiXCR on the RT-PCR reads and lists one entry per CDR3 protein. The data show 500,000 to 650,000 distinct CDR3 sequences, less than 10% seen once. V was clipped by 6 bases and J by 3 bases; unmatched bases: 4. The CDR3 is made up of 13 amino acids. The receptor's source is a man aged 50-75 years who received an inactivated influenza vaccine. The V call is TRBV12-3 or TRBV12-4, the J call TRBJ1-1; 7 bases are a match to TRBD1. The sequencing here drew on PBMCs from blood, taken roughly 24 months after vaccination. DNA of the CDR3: TGTGCCAGCAGGAACAGGGGTTACACTGAAGCTTTCTTT. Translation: CASRNRGYTEAFF.